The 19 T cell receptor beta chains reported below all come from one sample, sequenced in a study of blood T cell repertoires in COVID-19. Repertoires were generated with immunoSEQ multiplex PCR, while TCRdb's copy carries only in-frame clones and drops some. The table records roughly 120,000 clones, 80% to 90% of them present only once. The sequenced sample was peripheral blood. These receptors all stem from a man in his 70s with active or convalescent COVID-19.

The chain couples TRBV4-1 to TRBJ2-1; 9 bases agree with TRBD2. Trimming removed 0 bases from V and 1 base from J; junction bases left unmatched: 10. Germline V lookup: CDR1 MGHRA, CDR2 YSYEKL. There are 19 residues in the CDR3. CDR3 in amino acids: CASSQDRLGGRASYNEQFF. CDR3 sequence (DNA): TGCGCCAGCAGCCAAGATAGGTTGGGCGGGAGGGCTTCCTACAATGAGCAGTTCTTC.

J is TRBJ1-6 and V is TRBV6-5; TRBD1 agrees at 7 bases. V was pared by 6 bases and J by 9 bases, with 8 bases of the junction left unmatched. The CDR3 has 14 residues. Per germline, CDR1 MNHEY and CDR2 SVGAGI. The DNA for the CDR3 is TGTGCCAGCAGGAAGGAGACAGGGAGTTCACCCCTCCACTTT. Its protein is CASRKETGSSPLHF.

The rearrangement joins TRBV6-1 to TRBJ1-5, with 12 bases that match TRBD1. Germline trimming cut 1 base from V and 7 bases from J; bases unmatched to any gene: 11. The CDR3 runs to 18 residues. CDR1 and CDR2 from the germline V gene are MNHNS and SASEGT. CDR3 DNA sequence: TGTGCCAGCAGTGAAGGAAGGGGGGGACAGGGGGCCGTACAGCCCCAGCATTTT. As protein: CASSEGRGGQGAVQPQHF.

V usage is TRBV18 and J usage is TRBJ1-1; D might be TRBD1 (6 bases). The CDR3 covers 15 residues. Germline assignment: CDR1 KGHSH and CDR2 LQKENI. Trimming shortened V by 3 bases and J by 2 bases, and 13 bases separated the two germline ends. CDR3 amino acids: CASSPRTATNTEAFF. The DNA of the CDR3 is TGTGCCAGCTCACCCCGGACAGCTACCAACACTGAAGCTTTCTTT.

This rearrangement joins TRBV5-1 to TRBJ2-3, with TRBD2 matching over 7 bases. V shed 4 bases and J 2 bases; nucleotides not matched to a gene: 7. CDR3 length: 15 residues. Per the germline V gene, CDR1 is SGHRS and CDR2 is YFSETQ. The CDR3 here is CASSALGGNTDTQYF. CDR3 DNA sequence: TGCGCCAGCAGCGCGCTCGGGGGGAACACAGATACGCAGTATTTT.

CDR3 protein: CASRDRANTGELFF. The CDR3 coding sequence is TGTGCCAGCAGGGACAGGGCGAACACCGGGGAGCTGTTTTTT. This chain links TRBV6-6 with TRBJ2-2; 8 nucleotides align to TRBD1. Germline V CDR1 and CDR2: MNHNY, SVGAGI (reference sequence). The CDR3 loop spans 14 amino acids. After removal of 6 bases from V and 0 bases from J, the junction contained 0 bases not matched to a gene.

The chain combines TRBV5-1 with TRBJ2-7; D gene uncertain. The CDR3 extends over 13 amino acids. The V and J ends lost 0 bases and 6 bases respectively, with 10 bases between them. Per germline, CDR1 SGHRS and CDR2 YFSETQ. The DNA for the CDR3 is TGCGCCAGCAGCTTGGGCCCGAGAATCGAGCAGTACTTC. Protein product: CASSLGPRIEQYF.

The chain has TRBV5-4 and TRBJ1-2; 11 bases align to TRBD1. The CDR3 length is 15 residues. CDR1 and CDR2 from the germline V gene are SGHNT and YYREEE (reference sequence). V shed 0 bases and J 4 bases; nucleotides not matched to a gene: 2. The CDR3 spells CASSLVGTGGYGYTF. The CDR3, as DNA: TGTGCCAGCAGCTTGGTAGGGACAGGGGGCTATGGCTACACCTTC.

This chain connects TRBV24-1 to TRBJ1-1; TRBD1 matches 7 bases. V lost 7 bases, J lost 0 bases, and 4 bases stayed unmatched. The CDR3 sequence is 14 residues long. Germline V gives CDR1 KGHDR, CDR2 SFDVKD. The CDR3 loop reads CATRGGQLNTEAFF. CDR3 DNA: TGTGCCACCAGGGGGGGACAGCTGAACACTGAAGCTTTCTTT.

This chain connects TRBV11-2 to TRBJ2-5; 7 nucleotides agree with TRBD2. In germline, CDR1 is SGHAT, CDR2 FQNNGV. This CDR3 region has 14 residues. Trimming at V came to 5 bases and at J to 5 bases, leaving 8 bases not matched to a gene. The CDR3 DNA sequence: TGTGCCAGCAGCCCCGTCGCGGGAGACGAGACCCAGTACTTC. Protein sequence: CASSPVAGDETQYF. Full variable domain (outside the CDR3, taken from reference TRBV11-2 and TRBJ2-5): EAGVAQSPRYKIIEKRQSVAFWCNPISGHATLYWYQQILGQGPKLLIQFQNNGVVDDSQLPKDRFSAERLKGVDSTLKIQPAKLEDSAVYLCASSPVAGDETQYFGPGTRLLVL.

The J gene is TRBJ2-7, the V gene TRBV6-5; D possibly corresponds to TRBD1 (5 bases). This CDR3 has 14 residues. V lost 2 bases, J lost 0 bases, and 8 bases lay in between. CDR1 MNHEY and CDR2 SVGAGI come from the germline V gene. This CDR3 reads CASSYATDSYEQYF. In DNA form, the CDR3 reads TGTGCCAGCAGTTACGCGACAGACTCCTACGAGCAGTACTTC.

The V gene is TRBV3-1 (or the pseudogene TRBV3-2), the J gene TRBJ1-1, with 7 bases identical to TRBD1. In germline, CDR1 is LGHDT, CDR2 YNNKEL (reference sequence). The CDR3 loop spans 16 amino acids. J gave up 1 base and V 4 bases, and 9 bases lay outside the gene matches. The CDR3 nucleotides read TGTGCCAGCAGCCTCCTGCGAGGGACAGCGAACACTGAAGCTTTCTTT. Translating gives CASSLLRGTANTEAFF.

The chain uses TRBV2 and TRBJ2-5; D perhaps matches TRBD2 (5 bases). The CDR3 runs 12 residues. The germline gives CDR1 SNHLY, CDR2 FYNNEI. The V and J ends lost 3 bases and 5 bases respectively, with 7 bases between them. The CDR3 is CASSEPGETQYF. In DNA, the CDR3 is TGTGCCAGCAGTGAGCCGGGGGAGACCCAGTACTTC. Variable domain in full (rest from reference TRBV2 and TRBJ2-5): EPEVTQTPSHQVTQMGQEVILRCVPISNHLYFYWYRQILGQKVEFLVSFYNNEISEKSEIFDDQFSVERPDGSNFTLKIRSTKLEDSAMYFCASSEPGETQYFGPGTRLLVL.

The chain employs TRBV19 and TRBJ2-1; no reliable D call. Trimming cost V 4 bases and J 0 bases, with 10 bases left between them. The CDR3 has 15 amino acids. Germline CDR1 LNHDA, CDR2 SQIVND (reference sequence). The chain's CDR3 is CASSNEVLSYNEQFF. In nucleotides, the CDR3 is TGTGCCAGTAGTAATGAGGTTCTCTCCTACAATGAGCAGTTCTTC.

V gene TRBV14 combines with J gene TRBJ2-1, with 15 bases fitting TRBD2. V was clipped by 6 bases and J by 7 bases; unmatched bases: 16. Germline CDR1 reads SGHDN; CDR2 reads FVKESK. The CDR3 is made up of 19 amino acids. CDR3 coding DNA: TGTGCCAGCAGTCAATATATTCCGGGACTAGCGGGAGGTGTGAATGAGCAGTTCTTC. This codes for CASSQYIPGLAGGVNEQFF. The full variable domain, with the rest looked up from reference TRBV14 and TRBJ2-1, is EAGVTQFPSHSVIEKGQTVTLRCDPISGHDNLYWYRRVMGKEIKFLLHFVKESKQDESGMPNNRFLAERTGGTYSTLKVQPAELEDSGVYFCASSQYIPGLAGGVNEQFFGPGTRLTVL.

The CDR3 here is CASRGGAGGAEQYF. CDR3 sequence (DNA): TGTGCCAGCAGGGGAGGAGCGGGAGGGGCCGAGCAGTACTTC. This chain connects TRBV6-5 to TRBJ2-7; 10 bases fit TRBD2. The ends lost 6 bases at V and 6 bases at J; junction bases unmatched: 8. The CDR3 totals 14 residues. Germline V gene lookup returns CDR1 MNHEY and CDR2 SVGAGI.

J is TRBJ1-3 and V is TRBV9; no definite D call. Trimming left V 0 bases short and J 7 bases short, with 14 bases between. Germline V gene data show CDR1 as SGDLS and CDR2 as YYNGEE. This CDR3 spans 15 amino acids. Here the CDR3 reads CASSVAGSSANTIYF. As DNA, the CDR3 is TGTGCCAGCAGCGTAGCAGGCAGTTCAGCCAACACCATATATTTT.

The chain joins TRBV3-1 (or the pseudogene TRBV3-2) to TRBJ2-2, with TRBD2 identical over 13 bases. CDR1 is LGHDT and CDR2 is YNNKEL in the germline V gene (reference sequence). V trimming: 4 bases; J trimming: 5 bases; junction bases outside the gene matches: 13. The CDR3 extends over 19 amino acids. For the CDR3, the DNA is TGTGCCAGCAGCCGAACCGGAGGACTAGCGGGAGCTTGGACCGGGGAGCTGTTTTTT. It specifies CASSRTGGLAGAWTGELFF.

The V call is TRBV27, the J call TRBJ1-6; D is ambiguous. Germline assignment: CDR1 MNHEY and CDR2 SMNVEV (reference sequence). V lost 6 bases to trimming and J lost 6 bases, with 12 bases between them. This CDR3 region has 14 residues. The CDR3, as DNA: TGTGCCAGCAGCTCTCTGGGCCTTAATTCACCCCTCCACTTT. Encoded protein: CASSSLGLNSPLHF.